One sample yielded the 8 T cell receptor beta chains listed below, sequenced in a study of blood T cells in healthy people across ages. Using a J-beta primer mix together with a sample-barcoded 5' primer, a second PCR was run for about 6 to 12 cycles. TCRdb analysed the 5' RACE reads with MiXCR anew, one entry per CDR3 protein. The table shows around 1,600,000 distinct CDR3 sequences, with roughly two fifths occurring only once. Specimen: blood. All receptors derive from a woman between 18 and 30 years old in good health.

The genes are TRBV7-6 and TRBJ1-2; weak D call: TRBD1 (6 bases). The CDR3 contains 16 residues. Germline V CDR1 and CDR2: SGHVS, FNYEAQ. The V and J ends lost 0 bases and 4 bases respectively, with 15 bases between them. The CDR3 DNA is TGTGCCAGCAGCTTAGCCTCCCGACAGGTGCCCTATGGCTACACCTTC. The encoded protein is CASSLASRQVPYGYTF. Full variable domain (missing parts from reference TRBV7-6 and TRBJ1-2): GAGVSQSPRYKVTKRGQDVALRCDPISGHVSLYWYRQALGQGPEFLTYFNYEAQQDKSGLPNDRFSAERPEGSISTLTIQRTEQRDSAMYRCASSLASRQVPYGYTFGSGTRLTVV.

This clonotype was seen a few times. The chain uses TRBV9 and TRBJ2-7; TRBD2 might be the D (6 bases). V shed 2 bases and J shed 2 bases, with 17 bases lying between them. CDR1 is SGDLS and CDR2 is YYNGEE in the germline V gene. CDR3 length: 16 amino acids. The CDR3 nucleotides read TGTGCCAGCAGCGTCCCCCCTCTTCGGGGGACCTACGAGCAGTACTTC. It specifies CASSVPPLRGTYEQYF.

For this clonotype: This could be a read error, since a much larger clone is one nucleotide away. This chain links TRBV29-1 with TRBJ2-3; D remains ambiguous. Germline-derived CDR1 and CDR2 are SQVTM and ANQGSEA. V was clipped by 5 bases and J by 8 bases, with 20 bases between them. The CDR3 is made up of 14 amino acids. For the CDR3, the DNA is TGCAGCGTTAGCGCGCACTACACTGCAGGTACGCAGTATTTT. Protein: CSVSAHYTAGTQYF.

The chain combines TRBV25-1 with TRBJ1-1; the D is unclear. Deletions cut 4 bases from V and 3 bases from J, with 12 bases between. This CDR3 has 14 residues. Germline lookup yields CDR1 MGHDK and CDR2 SYGVNS. In DNA, the CDR3 is TGTGCCAGCAGTGTGTCAGCCTTTGACACTGAAGCTTTCTTT. Translating it yields CASSVSAFDTEAFF.

This sequence joins TRBV28 and TRBJ2-1; possibly TRBD1 for D (6 bases). Trimming stripped 4 bases from V and 7 bases from J, with 17 bases between. Looked up from germline, CDR1 is MDHEN and CDR2 is SYDVKM. The CDR3 extends over 15 amino acids. The CDR3 protein is CASSSRWKGTNEQFF. In DNA, the CDR3 is TGTGCCAGCAGTTCTCGGTGGAAGGGGACAAATGAGCAGTTCTTC.

With respect to this clonotype: It may be a read error: a sequence one base away is much more abundant. CDR3 in amino acids: CASSQVTGGIYNEQFF. CDR3 DNA sequence: TGCGCCAGCAGCCAAGTAACGGGGGGTATCTACAATGAGCAGTTCTTC. This rearrangement joins TRBV4-3 to TRBJ2-1, with 7 bases matching TRBD2. This CDR3 has 16 residues. The germline V gene encodes CDR1 LGHNA and CDR2 YSLEER. With 1 base clipped from V and 3 bases from J, the junction kept 6 bases outside the gene matches.

This clonotype was detected a few times. The chain has TRBV20-1 and TRBJ2-6, with D uncertain. This CDR3 contains 12 residues. Germline-derived CDR1 and CDR2 are DFQATT and SNEGSKA (reference sequence). Trimming stripped 4 bases from V and 2 bases from J, with 3 bases between. CDR3 nucleotide sequence: TGCAGTGCTATTGCTGGGGCCAACGTCCTGACTTTC. This gives the protein CSAIAGANVLTF.

This clonotype was seen a handful of times. V is TRBV2 and J is TRBJ1-2; D perhaps matches TRBD1 (6 bases). The germline V gene has CDR1 SNHLY and CDR2 FYNNEI. CDR3 size: 14 residues. The V end was cut by 6 bases, the J end by 5 bases, with 16 bases between. The CDR3 is CASRDEGGGYGYTF. In DNA form, the CDR3 reads TGTGCCAGCAGGGACGAAGGGGGGGGATATGGCTACACCTTC.